Following are 7 T cell receptor beta chains from one sample sequenced in a study of radiotherapy plus CTLA-4 blockade in lung cancer. Only in-frame clones appear in the TCRdb table, and some are missing; sequencing was by immunoSEQ multiplex PCR. The sample holds around 70,000 clones, 80% to 90% seen once. The material sequenced was peripheral blood, taken from a patient treated with radiotherapy plus ipilimumab. The origin of the receptors is a human donor with non-small cell lung cancer that progressed on radiotherapy plus ipilimumab.

J is TRBJ2-5 and V is TRBV2; D is perhaps TRBD2 (5 bases). V was trimmed by 8 bases and J by 2 bases, leaving 15 bases between them. In germline, CDR1 is SNHLY, CDR2 FYNNEI. The CDR3 loop spans 14 amino acids. The CDR3 DNA is TGTGCCAGCCGCTCCGGTGGACTGCAAGAGACCCAGTACTTC. It encodes CASRSGGLQETQYF.

The V and J genes are TRBV7-9 and TRBJ1-2; 8 positions match TRBD1. The junction had 5 bases not matched to a gene; V was cut back by 4 bases and J by 4 bases. CDR1 is SEHNR and CDR2 is FQNEAQ in the germline V gene (reference sequence). The CDR3 consists of 14 residues. This CDR3 reads CASSYGQGVYGYTF. The CDR3, as DNA: TGTGCCAGCAGCTACGGACAGGGCGTCTATGGCTACACCTTC.

The V and J genes are TRBV27 and TRBJ2-1, with TRBD2 identical over 16 bases. Trimming removed 10 bases from V and 9 bases from J; junction bases left unmatched: 9. Germline CDR1 MNHEY, CDR2 SMNVEV (reference sequence). The CDR3 totals 15 residues. CDR3 sequence reads: CATGLAGGPEVEQFF. The CDR3 nucleotides are TGTGCCACGGGACTAGCGGGAGGGCCGGAGGTTGAGCAGTTCTTC.

The CDR3 bases are TGCGCCAGCAGCCGGGCTAGCGGGACGAGAGATACGCAGTATTTT. Translated: CASSRASGTRDTQYF. The V and J genes are TRBV5-1 and TRBJ2-3, with TRBD2 matching 9 bases. Germline loops: CDR1 SGHRS, CDR2 YFSETQ. Losses at the gene ends were 4 bases for V and 5 bases for J; bases not matched to a gene: 8. This CDR3 region has 15 residues.

The gene calls are TRBV2 and TRBJ2-7; 7 nucleotides agree with TRBD2. V lost 6 bases to trimming and J lost 4 bases; unmatched junction nucleotides: 9. Per germline, CDR1 SNHLY and CDR2 FYNNEI. There are 14 residues in the CDR3. The CDR3 loop reads CASRLASGPYEQYF. CDR3 bases: TGTGCCAGCAGACTGGCTAGCGGTCCGTACGAGCAGTACTTC.

The CDR3 here is CASSLGIMDTGELFF. The DNA of the CDR3 is TGCGCCAGCAGCTTGGGGATTATGGACACCGGGGAGCTGTTTTTT. The chain uses TRBV5-1 and TRBJ2-2; D remains ambiguous. Germline V gene lookup returns CDR1 SGHRS and CDR2 YFSETQ. The CDR3 extends over 15 amino acids. Trimming left V 0 bases short and J 3 bases short, with 9 bases between. The full variable domain, its missing parts supplied by reference TRBV5-1 and TRBJ2-2, is KAGVTQTPRYLIKTRGQQVTLSCSPISGHRSVSWYQQTPGQGLQFLFEYFSETQRNKGNFPGRFSGRQFSNSRSEMNVSTLELGDSALYLCASSLGIMDTGELFFGEGSRLTVL.

About this clone: Distinct nucleotide sequences in the sample also encode this CDR3. V gene TRBV7-3 combines with J gene TRBJ2-1; 8 nucleotides align to TRBD1. CDR1 and CDR2 from the germline V gene are SGHTA and FQGTGA. Losses at the gene ends were 1 base for V and 9 bases for J; bases not matched to a gene: 2. This CDR3 contains 13 residues. The CDR3: CASSLITGGEQFF. The CDR3 DNA reads TGTGCCAGCAGCTTAATTACAGGGGGTGAGCAGTTCTTC.